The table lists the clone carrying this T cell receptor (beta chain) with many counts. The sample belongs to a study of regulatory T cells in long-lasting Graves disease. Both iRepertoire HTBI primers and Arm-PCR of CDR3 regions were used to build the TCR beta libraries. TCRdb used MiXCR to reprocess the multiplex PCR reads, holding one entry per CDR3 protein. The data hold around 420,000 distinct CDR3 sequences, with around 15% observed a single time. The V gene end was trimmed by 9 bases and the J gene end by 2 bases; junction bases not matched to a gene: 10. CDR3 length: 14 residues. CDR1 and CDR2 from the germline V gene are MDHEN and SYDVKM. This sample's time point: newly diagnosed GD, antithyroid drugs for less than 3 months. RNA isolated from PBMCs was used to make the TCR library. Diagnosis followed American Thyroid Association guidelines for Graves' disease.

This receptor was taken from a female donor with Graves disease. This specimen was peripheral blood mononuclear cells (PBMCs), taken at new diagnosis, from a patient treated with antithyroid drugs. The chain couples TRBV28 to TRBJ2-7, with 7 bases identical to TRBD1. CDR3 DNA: TGTGCCAGTTCCAAACAGGGGCTGACCTACGAGCAGTACTTC. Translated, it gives CASSKQGLTYEQYF.